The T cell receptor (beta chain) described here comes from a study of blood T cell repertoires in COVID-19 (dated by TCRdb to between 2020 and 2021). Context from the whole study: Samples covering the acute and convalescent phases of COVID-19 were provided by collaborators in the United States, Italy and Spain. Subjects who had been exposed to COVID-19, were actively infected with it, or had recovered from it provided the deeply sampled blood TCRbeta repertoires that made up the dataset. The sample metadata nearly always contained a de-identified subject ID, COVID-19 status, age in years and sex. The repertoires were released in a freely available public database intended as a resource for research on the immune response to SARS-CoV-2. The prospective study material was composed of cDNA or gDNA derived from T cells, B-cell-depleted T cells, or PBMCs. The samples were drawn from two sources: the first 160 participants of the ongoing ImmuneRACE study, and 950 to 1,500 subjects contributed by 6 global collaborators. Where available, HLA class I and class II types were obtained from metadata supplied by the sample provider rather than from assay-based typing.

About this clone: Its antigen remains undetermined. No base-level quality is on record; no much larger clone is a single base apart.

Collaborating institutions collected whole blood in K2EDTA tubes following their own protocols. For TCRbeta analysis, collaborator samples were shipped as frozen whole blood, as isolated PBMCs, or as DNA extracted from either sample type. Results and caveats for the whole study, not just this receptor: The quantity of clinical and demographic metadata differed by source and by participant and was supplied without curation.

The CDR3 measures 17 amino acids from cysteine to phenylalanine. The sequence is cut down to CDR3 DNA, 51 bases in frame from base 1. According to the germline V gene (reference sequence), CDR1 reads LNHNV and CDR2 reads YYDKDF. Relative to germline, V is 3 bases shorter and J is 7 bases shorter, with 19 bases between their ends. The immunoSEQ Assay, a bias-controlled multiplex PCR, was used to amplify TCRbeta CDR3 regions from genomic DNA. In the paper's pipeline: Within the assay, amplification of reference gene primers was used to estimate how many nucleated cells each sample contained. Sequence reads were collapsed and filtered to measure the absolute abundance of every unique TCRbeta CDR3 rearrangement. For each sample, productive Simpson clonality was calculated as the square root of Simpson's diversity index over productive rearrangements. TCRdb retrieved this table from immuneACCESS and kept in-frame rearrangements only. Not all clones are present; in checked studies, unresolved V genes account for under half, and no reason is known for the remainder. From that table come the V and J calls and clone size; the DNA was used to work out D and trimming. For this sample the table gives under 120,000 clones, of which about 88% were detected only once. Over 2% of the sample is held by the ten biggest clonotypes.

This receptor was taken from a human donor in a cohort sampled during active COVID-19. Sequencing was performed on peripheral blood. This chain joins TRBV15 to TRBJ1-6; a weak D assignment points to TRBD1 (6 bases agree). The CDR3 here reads CATSSYRVKSTNSPLHF. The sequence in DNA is TGTGCCACCAGCAGCTACAGGGTAAAATCTACGAATTCACCCCTCCACTTT.